This TCR beta chain was profiled in a study of blood T cell repertoires in COVID-19. Study information: The origin of the acute and convalescent COVID-19 samples was the United States, Italy and Spain.

The repertoire was sequenced with immunoSEQ multiplex PCR; TCRdb's copy has only in-frame clones and lacks some. The table has about 270,000 clones, 70% to 90% seen once; the top ten hold 2% to 2.5%. CDR1 and CDR2 from the germline V gene are MNHEY and SMNVEV (reference sequence). J lost 6 bases, V lost 9 bases, and 17 bases had no gene match. The CDR3 covers 15 residues. The chain uses TRBV27 and TRBJ2-7, with TRBD2 matching 7 bases. The clonotype originates from a woman aged 60-75 years in a cohort exposed to, infected with or recovered from COVID-19 (not recorded which). The sequencing input was PBMCs or T cells enriched from blood (not recorded which). This CDR3 is CARLPPPRETLEQYF. CDR3 DNA sequence: TGTGCCAGACTACCGCCCCCGCGGGAGACTCTCGAGCAGTACTTC.